This TCR beta chain was documented in a study of cytomegalovirus exposure and HLA in healthy donors. General study results and limits: Roughly uniform sequencing depth across donors was assumed, possibly incorrectly. Whilst most TCR sequences proved rare, a subset of public TCRs occurred across many donors.

60 Vbeta and 13 Jbeta primers were used in PCR. Sequencing used immunoSEQ multiplex PCR; TCRdb keeps in-frame clones, though not all of them. The sample has about 190,000 clones, more than 65% seen once; the top ten hold 3.8%. Germline V gene data show CDR1 as KGHSH and CDR2 as LQKENI. CDR3 size: 12 residues. V trimming: 5 bases; J trimming: 8 bases; junction bases outside the gene matches: 0. Note on this clone: Its antigen is as yet unknown.

This TCR came from a man aged 50-60 years in good health and CMV-seronegative. Sequencing was performed on PBMCs. V gene TRBV18 combines with J gene TRBJ1-4; TRBD1 agrees at 9 bases. CDR3 bases: TGTGCCAGCTCAGGACAGGGGGAAAAACTGTTTTTT. Encoded protein: CASSGQGEKLFF.